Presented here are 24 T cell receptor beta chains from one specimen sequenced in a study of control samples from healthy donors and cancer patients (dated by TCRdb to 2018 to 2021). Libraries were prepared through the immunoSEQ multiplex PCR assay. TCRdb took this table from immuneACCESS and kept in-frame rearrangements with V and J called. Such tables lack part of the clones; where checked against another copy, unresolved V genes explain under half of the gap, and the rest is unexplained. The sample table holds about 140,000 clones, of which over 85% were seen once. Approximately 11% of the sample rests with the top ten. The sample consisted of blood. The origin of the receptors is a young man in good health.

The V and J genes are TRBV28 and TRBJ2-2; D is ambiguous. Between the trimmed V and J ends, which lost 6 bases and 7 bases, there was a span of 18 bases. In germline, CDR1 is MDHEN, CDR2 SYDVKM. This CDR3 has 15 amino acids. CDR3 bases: TGTGCCAGCAGAGGTCAGCAGAGTTCGGTCGGGGAGCTGTTTTTT. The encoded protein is CASRGQQSSVGELFF.

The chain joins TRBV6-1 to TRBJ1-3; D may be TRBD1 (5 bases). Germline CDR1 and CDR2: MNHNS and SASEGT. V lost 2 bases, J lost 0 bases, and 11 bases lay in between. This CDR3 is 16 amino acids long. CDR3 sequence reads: CASSERGEFSGNTIYF. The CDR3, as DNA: TGTGCCAGCAGTGAACGGGGGGAGTTCTCTGGAAACACCATATATTTT.

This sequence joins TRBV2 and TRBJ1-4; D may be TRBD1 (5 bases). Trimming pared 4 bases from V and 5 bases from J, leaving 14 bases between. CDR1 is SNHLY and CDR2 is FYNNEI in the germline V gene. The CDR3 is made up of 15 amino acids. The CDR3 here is CASSVRGKGNEKLFF. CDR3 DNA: TGTGCCAGCAGTGTAAGAGGGAAGGGGAATGAAAAACTGTTTTTT. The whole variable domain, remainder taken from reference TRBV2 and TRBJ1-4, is EPEVTQTPSHQVTQMGQEVILRCVPISNHLYFYWYRQILGQKVEFLVSFYNNEISEKSEIFDDQFSVERPDGSNFTLKIRSTKLEDSAMYFCASSVRGKGNEKLFFGSGTQLSVL.

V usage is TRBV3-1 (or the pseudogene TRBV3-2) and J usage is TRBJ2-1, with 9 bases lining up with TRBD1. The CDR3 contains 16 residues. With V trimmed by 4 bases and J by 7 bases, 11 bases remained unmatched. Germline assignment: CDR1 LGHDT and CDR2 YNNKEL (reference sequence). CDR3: CASSLAPGQGWNEQFF. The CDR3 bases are TGTGCCAGCAGCCTCGCACCGGGACAGGGTTGGAATGAGCAGTTCTTC.

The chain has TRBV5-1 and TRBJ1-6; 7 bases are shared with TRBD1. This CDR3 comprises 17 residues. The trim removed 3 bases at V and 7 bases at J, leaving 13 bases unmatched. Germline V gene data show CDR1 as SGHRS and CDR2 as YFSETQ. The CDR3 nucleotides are TGCGCCAGCAGCTACTCCGGGACAGCCATAGTAAATTCACCCCTCCACTTT. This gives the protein CASSYSGTAIVNSPLHF.

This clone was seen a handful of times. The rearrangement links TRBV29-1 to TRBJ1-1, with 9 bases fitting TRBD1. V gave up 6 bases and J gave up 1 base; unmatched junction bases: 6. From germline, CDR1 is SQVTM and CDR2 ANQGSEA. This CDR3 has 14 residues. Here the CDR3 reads CSVAGDRENTEAFF. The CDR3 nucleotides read TGCAGCGTCGCCGGGGACAGGGAGAACACTGAAGCTTTCTTT.

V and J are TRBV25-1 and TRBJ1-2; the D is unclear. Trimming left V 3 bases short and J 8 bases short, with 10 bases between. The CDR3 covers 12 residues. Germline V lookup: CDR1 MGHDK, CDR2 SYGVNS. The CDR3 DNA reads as TGTGCCAGCAGTGATGTGACGATGGGCTACACCTTC. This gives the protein CASSDVTMGYTF.

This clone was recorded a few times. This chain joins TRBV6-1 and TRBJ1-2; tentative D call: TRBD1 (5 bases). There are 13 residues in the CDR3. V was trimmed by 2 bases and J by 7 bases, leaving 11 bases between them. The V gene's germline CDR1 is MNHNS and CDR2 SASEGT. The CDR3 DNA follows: TGTGCCAGCAGTGAAAGCCAGGGCTTTGGCTACACCTTC. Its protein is CASSESQGFGYTF.

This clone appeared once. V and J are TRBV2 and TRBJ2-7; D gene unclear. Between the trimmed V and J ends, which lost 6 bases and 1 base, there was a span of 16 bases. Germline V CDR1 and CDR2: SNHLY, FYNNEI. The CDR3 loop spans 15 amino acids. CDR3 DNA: TGTGCCAGCAGCCTACCCCTGGGATATTCCTACGAGCAGTACTTC. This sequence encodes CASSLPLGYSYEQYF.

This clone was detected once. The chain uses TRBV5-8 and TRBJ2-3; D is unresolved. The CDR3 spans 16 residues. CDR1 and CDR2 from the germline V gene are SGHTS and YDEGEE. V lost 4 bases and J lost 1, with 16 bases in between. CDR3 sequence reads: CASSRGIIPGTDTQYF. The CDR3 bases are TGTGCCAGCAGCCGCGGTATAATTCCAGGCACAGATACGCAGTATTTT.

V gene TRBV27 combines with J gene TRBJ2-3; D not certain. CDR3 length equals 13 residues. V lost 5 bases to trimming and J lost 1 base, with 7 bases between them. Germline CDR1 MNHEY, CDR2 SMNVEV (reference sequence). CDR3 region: CASSHRRTDTQYF. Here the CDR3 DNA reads TGTGCCAGCAGTCACCGGCGCACAGATACGCAGTATTTT.

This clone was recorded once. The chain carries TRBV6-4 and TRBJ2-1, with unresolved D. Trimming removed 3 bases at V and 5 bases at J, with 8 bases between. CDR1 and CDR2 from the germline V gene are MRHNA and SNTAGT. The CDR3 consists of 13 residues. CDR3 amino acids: CASSEEENNEQFF. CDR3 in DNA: TGTGCCAGCAGTGAAGAGGAGAACAATGAGCAGTTCTTC.

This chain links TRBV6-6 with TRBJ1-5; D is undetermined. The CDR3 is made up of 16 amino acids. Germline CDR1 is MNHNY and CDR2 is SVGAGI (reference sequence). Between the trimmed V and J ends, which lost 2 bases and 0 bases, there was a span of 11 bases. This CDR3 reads CASSYIGLYSNQPQHF. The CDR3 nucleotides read TGTGCCAGCAGTTACATCGGGCTCTATAGCAATCAGCCCCAGCATTTT.

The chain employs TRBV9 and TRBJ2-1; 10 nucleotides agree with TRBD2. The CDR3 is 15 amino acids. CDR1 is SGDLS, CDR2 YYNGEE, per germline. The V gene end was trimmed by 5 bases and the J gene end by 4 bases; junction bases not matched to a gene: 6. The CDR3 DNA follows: TGTGCCAGCAGAGGTGGGACTAGCGAGTACAATGAGCAGTTCTTC. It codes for CASRGGTSEYNEQFF.

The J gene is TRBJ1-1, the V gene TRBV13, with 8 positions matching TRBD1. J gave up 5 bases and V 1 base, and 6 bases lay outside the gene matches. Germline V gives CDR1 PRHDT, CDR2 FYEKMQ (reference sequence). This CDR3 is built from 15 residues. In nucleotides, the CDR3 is TGTGCCAGCAGCTTAGCCCCCAGGGGGCGGACTGAAGCTTTCTTT. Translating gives CASSLAPRGRTEAFF.

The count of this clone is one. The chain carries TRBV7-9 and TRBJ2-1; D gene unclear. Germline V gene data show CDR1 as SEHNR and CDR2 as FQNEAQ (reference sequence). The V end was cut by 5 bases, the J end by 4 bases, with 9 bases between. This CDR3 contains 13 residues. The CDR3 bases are TGTGCCAGCAGCGCCGGGCTTTACAATGAGCAGTTCTTC. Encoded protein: CASSAGLYNEQFF. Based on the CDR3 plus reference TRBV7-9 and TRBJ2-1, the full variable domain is DTGVSQNPRHKITKRGQNVTFRCDPISEHNRLYWYRQTLGQGPEFLTYFQNEAQLEKSRLLSDRFSAERPKGSFSTLEIQRTEQGDSAMYLCASSAGLYNEQFFGPGTRLTVL.

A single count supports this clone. CDR3 in DNA: TGTGCCAGCATCGGACTAGCGGGAGGGCTAGCCTACAATGAGCAGTTCTTC. It is translated as CASIGLAGGLAYNEQFF. The rearrangement joins TRBV7-9 to TRBJ2-1, with 15 bases fitting TRBD2. V was pared by 7 bases and J by 2 bases, with 6 bases of the junction left unmatched. Germline-derived CDR1 and CDR2 are SEHNR and FQNEAQ (reference sequence). The CDR3 totals 17 residues. Filled out from reference TRBV7-9 and TRBJ2-1, the complete variable domain reads DTGVSQNPRHKITKRGQNVTFRCDPISEHNRLYWYRQTLGQGPEFLTYFQNEAQLEKSRLLSDRFSAERPKGSFSTLEIQRTEQGDSAMYLCASIGLAGGLAYNEQFFGPGTRLTVL.

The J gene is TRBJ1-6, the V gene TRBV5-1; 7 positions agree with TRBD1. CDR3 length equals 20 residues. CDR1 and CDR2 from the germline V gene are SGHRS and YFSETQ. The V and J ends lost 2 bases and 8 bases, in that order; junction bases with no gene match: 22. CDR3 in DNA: TGCGCCAGCAGCTTTGTGAGAGGAGTGGACGACAGGGAGGTTGATTCACCCCTCCACTTT. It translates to CASSFVRGVDDREVDSPLHF.

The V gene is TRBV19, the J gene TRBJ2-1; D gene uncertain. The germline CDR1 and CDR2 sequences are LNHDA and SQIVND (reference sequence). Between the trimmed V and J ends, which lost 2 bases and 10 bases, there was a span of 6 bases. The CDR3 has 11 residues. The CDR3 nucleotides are TGTGCCAGTAGTATAACCGGCGAGCAGTTCTTC. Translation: CASSITGEQFF.

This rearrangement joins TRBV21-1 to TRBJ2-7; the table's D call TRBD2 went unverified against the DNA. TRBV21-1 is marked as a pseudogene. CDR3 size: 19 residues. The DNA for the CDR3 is TGTGCCAGCAGCGGTCGGACTAGCGGGGGGAGCGTGTCTCCCTACGAGCAGTACTTC. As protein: CASSGRTSGGSVSPYEQYF.

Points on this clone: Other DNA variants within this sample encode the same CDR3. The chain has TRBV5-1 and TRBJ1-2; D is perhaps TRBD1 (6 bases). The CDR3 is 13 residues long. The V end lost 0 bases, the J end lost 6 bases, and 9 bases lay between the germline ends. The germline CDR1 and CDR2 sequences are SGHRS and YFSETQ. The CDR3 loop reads CASSLVRGDGYTF. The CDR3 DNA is TGCGCCAGCAGCTTGGTTAGGGGGGATGGCTACACCTTC.

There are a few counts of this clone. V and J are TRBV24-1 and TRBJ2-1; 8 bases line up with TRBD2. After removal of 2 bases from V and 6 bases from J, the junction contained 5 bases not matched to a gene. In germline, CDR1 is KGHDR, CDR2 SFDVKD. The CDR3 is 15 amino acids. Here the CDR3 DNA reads TGTGCCACCAGTGATTCCGGGACTAGTATCAATGAGCAGTTCTTC. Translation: CATSDSGTSINEQFF.

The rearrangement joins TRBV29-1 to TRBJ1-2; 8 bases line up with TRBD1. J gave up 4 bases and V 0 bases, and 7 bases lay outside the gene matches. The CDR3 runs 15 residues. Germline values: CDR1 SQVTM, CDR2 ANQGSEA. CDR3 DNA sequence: TGCAGCGTTGAAGATGACAGGGGCCGCAGCTATGGCTACACCTTC. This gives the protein CSVEDDRGRSYGYTF. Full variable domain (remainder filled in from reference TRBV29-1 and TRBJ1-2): SAVISQKPSRDICQRGTSLTIQCQVDSQVTMMFWYRQQPGQSLTLIATANQGSEATYESGFVIDKFPISRPNLTFSTLTVSNMSPEDSSIYLCSVEDDRGRSYGYTFGSGTRLTVV.

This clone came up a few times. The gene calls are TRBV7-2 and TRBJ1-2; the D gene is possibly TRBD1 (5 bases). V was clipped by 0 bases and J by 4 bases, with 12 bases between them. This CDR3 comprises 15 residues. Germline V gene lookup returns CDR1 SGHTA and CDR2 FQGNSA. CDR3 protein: CASSLAGRDLYGYTF. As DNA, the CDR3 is TGTGCCAGCAGCTTAGCGGGGAGGGACCTCTATGGCTACACCTTC.